Below, 16 T cell receptor beta chains from the same sample are listed, as sequenced in a study of cytomegalovirus exposure and HLA in healthy donors. The PCR ran on 60 Vbeta and 13 Jbeta primers. TCRdb's table, derived via immunoSEQ multiplex PCR, lists solely in-frame clones and lacks some. The sample shows more than 150,000 clones, 70% to 90% of them seen only once. Sequencing was performed on PBMCs. These receptors were taken from a woman aged 18-29 years in good health and CMV-seropositive.

This sequence joins TRBV11-1 and TRBJ1-1; D remains ambiguous. The CDR3 is 14 amino acids. Per the germline V gene, CDR1 is SGHAT and CDR2 is FQDESV (reference sequence). Trimming took off 2 bases at V and 6 bases at J, with 13 bases between the two ends. DNA for the CDR3: TGTGCCAGCAGCTTATATCAGGAATTGGCTGAAGCTTTCTTT. Protein sequence: CASSLYQELAEAFF.

The gene calls are TRBV7-2 and TRBJ2-1; D is perhaps TRBD1 (5 bases). Per germline, CDR1 SGHTA and CDR2 FQGNSA. Trimming took 1 base from V and 3 from J, leaving 10 bases between them. The CDR3 spans 15 residues. CDR3 in DNA: TGTGCCAGCAGCTTAGGTCCCAGGGTCTACAATGAGCAGTTCTTC. Its protein is CASSLGPRVYNEQFF. Together with reference TRBV7-2 and TRBJ2-1, the CDR3 gives the full variable domain: GAGVSQSPSNKVTEKGKDVELRCDPISGHTALYWYRQSLGQGLEFLIYFQGNSAPDKSGLPSDRFSAERTGGSVSTLTIQRTQQEDSAVYLCASSLGPRVYNEQFFGPGTRLTVL.

The chain recombines TRBV25-1 with TRBJ1-1; TRBD1 agrees at 7 bases. Germline V gene sequence: CDR1 MGHDK, CDR2 SYGVNS. The CDR3 contains 17 residues. Trimming removed 0 bases from V and 4 bases from J; junction bases left unmatched: 11. This CDR3 is CASSEYKGAGGGTEAFF. The CDR3 coding sequence is TGTGCCAGCAGTGAATATAAGGGGGCGGGAGGAGGCACTGAAGCTTTCTTT.

The V and J genes are TRBV5-1 and TRBJ1-1; 7 nucleotides match TRBD1. Trimming at V came to 2 bases and at J to 1 base, leaving 14 bases not matched to a gene. The CDR3 consists of 18 residues. Germline V CDR1 and CDR2: SGHRS, YFSETQ. The CDR3 protein is CASSLTPGQYFENTEAFF. As DNA, the CDR3 is TGCGCCAGCAGCTTAACTCCGGGACAGTACTTTGAGAACACTGAAGCTTTCTTT.

There are a few counts of this clone. This chain links TRBV4-2 with TRBJ2-3; 7 bases fit TRBD2. Germline CDR1 is LGHNA and CDR2 is YNFKEQ. The V gene end was trimmed by 1 base and the J gene end by 4 bases; junction bases not matched to a gene: 5. The CDR3 has 15 residues. The CDR3 sequence is CASSQASTSADTQYF. CDR3 sequence (DNA): TGTGCCAGCAGCCAAGCCTCCACTAGCGCAGATACGCAGTATTTT.

The chain couples TRBV28 to TRBJ1-1, with 7 bases that match TRBD1. CDR3 length: 16 amino acids. CDR1 is MDHEN and CDR2 is SYDVKM in the germline V gene. V lost 6 bases, J lost 1 base, and 11 bases stayed unmatched. CDR3 in amino acids: CASRSTGFRANTEAFF. As DNA, the CDR3 is TGTGCCAGCAGGTCGACAGGGTTTAGGGCGAACACTGAAGCTTTCTTT.

The chain uses TRBV6-1 and TRBJ1-4; 7 nucleotides agree with TRBD1. Germline values: CDR1 MNHNS, CDR2 SASEGT. Trimming cost V 4 bases and J 3 bases; bases outside gene matches: 2. The CDR3 is 14 residues long. CDR3 loop: CASSAGTANEKLFF. CDR3 DNA sequence: TGTGCCAGCAGTGCCGGGACAGCTAATGAAAAACTGTTTTTT.

This rearrangement joins TRBV9 to TRBJ2-2; 8 bases are a match to TRBD1. The germline CDR1 and CDR2 sequences are SGDLS and YYNGEE. With 1 base clipped from V and 5 bases from J, the junction kept 4 bases outside the gene matches. The CDR3 is 15 amino acids. CDR3 bases: TGTGCCAGCAGCGTACAGGGGGCCGGAACCGGGGAGCTGTTTTTT. It yields the protein CASSVQGAGTGELFF.

V gene TRBV15 combines with J gene TRBJ1-5, with TRBD1 identical over 11 bases. The J segment lost 3 bases and the V segment lost 5 bases, leaving 3 bases of the junction unmatched. The CDR3 is 15 amino acids. Germline-derived CDR1 and CDR2 are LNHNV and YYDKDF (reference sequence). CDR3 amino acids: CATSRTGGYNQPQHF. The DNA of the CDR3 is TGTGCCACCAGCCGGACAGGGGGCTACAATCAGCCCCAGCATTTT.

This sequence joins TRBV10-2 and TRBJ1-6; possible D gene TRBD1, 6 bases. The ends were cut back, 10 bases at V and 0 bases at J, with 16 bases in the middle. The CDR3 covers 16 residues. Germline assignment: CDR1 WSHSY and CDR2 SAAADI. The CDR3 DNA sequence: TGCGCCACGAAAACAGGGATGGGCTCCTATAATTCACCCCTCCACTTT. Translating it yields CATKTGMGSYNSPLHF.

V gene TRBV30 combines with J gene TRBJ2-3; 8 positions match TRBD2. Germline V gene data show CDR1 as GTSNPN and CDR2 as SVGIG (reference sequence). The trim removed 2 bases at V and 3 bases at J, leaving 16 bases unmatched. The CDR3 spans 18 residues. CDR3 protein: CAWSPPLGQRGRTDTQYF. DNA for the CDR3: TGTGCCTGGAGTCCCCCACTTGGTCAGCGGGGGCGAACAGATACGCAGTATTTT.

CDR3 DNA: TGCGCCAGCAGCCTCAGTCCTAGAAATGAAAAACTGTTTTTT. Residues: CASSLSPRNEKLFF. The V call is TRBV4-1, the J call TRBJ1-4; D remains unclear. The CDR3 sequence is 14 residues long. From germline, CDR1 is MGHRA and CDR2 YSYEKL. The V gene lost 4 bases and the J gene lost 5 bases, with 11 bases spanning the gap.

The rearrangement joins TRBV4-1 to TRBJ1-5; D gene uncertain. Germline CDR1 is MGHRA and CDR2 is YSYEKL. This CDR3 spans 13 amino acids. V lost 4 bases and J 9 bases, leaving 13 bases between the germline ends. This CDR3 is CASSLYVLGPQHF. The DNA for the CDR3 is TGCGCCAGCAGCCTGTACGTCCTAGGGCCCCAGCATTTT.

The chain couples TRBV5-6 to TRBJ2-5, with D perhaps TRBD2 (6 bases). The germline CDR1 and CDR2 sequences are SGHDT and YYEEEE. CDR3 length: 14 amino acids. Trimming pared 4 bases from V and 2 bases from J, leaving 12 bases between. CDR3 sequence reads: CASSTGLVQETQYF. The CDR3, as DNA: TGTGCCAGCAGCACGGGACTTGTACAAGAGACCCAGTACTTC.

A single count supports this clone. This chain connects TRBV11-2 to TRBJ1-1; D gene uncertain. This CDR3 spans 14 amino acids. V lost 4 bases, J lost 6 bases, and 15 bases lay in between. CDR1 is SGHAT, CDR2 FQNNGV, per germline. The CDR3 sequence is CASSSMRGLAEAFF. Written as DNA, the CDR3 is TGTGCCAGCAGCTCCATGAGAGGGCTCGCTGAAGCTTTCTTT.

This clone appeared a few times. The gene calls are TRBV6-1 and TRBJ1-3; D remains ambiguous. Germline V gene data show CDR1 as MNHNS and CDR2 as SASEGT. Trimming shortened V by 1 base and J by 4 bases, and 11 bases separated the two germline ends. This CDR3 has 15 amino acids. The CDR3: CASSEVQVEGNTIYF. Written as DNA, the CDR3 is TGTGCCAGCAGTGAAGTGCAGGTTGAAGGAAACACCATATATTTT.